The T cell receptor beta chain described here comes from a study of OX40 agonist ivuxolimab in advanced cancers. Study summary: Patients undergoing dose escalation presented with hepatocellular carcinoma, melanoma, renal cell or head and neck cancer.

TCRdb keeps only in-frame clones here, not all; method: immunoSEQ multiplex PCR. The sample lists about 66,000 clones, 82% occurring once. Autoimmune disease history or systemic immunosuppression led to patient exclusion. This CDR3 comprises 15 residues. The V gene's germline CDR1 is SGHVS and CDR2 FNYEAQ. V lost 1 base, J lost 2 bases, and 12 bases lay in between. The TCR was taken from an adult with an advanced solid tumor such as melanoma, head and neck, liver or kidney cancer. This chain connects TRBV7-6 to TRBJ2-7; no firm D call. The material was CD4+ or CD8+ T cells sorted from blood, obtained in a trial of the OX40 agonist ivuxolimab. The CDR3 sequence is CASSLDARNTYEQYF. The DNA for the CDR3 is TGTGCCAGCAGCTTAGATGCAAGGAATACCTACGAGCAGTACTTC. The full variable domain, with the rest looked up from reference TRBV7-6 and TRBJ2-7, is GAGVSQSPRYKVTKRGQDVALRCDPISGHVSLYWYRQALGQGPEFLTYFNYEAQQDKSGLPNDRFSAERPEGSISTLTIQRTEQRDSAMYRCASSLDARNTYEQYFGPGTRLTVT.